This T cell receptor (beta chain) came from a study of T cells in Graves' hyperthyroidism and ophthalmopathy (dated by TCRdb to about 2019). In terms of the full investigation: Peripheral blood was sampled at the time of initial diagnosis, prior to any treatment. To identify distinguishing TCR V-J signatures, a discovery cohort of about a hundred patients was used, comprising 43 with Graves' ophthalmopathy and some 60 with stable Graves' hyperthyroidism. Prospective prediction of ophthalmopathy was tested in an independent validation cohort of 18 to 20 hyperthyroidism patients and some 17 patients who later progressed to ophthalmopathy. The approximately 98 discovery patients were randomly divided into training and test sets at a 7:3 ratio. Thyroid tissue and blood T-cell repertoires from six Graves' hyperthyroidism patients were also compared in the study. After sampling, hyperthyroidism patients received methimazole starting at 30 mg daily, and ophthalmopathy patients received high-dose intravenous methylprednisolone. According to the paper, TCR Vbeta CDR3 sequencing was carried out on some 130 peripheral blood samples, which came from 40 to 45 ophthalmopathy, under 80 hyperthyroidism and about 17 progressor patients.

Hyperthyroidism patients were newly diagnosed, had a disease duration of under 2 months, and were aged 18 to 65 years. Patients with uncontrolled infections, other autoimmune diseases, pregnancy or lactation were excluded. Clinical symptoms, serum thyroxine and TRAb, thyroid ultrasound, and orbital computed tomography formed the basis for the diagnoses. For progressor patients, blood was drawn at the first diagnosis of hyperthyroidism, before any ophthalmopathy symptoms had appeared. Ficoll-Paque density gradient centrifugation was used to isolate PBMCs from 8 to 10 ml of fresh peripheral blood. Progressor patients were defined as those initially diagnosed with Graves' hyperthyroidism in whom ophthalmopathy developed during follow-up. Total RNA was extracted using Trizol reagent, and RNA quality was assessed on an Agilent 2100 Bioanalyzer. The germline V gene supplies CDR1 SNHLY and CDR2 FYNNEI. The CDR3, from cysteine to phenylalanine, totals 14 residues. Here the CDR3 DNA is all that survives: 42 bases in frame from base 1. Trimming accounts for 5 bases at V and 8 bases at J, while the number of junction bases matched to no gene is 8.

Results the study describes overall, beyond this receptor: Most expanded thyroid clonotypes (frequency above 0.001) were also found in blood, which suggests that blood repertoires may mirror thyroid immune responses. No statistical method was used to set the sample size in advance, and investigators knew the group allocation. A model built on a 13 V-J signature distinguished ophthalmopathy from stable hyperthyroidism, reaching roughly 88% sensitivity and around 82% specificity in cross-validation and 80%/75% in testing. In validation, the model predicted progression to ophthalmopathy with just under 71% sensitivity and about 72% specificity, a median of 6.5 months before onset.

The TCR beta CDR3 regions were amplified from RNA transcripts. The first round of RT-PCR for the TCR CDR3 was performed with the HTBI primer set and the Qiagen OneStep RT-PCR kit. Libraries were constructed in a second round of multiplex PCR, after which size selection and purification were carried out. Paired-end sequencing of the libraries was performed with 100 bp reads on an Illumina HiSeq2000. The paper's data handling went like this. SOAPnuke was used to process the raw data, throwing out any read that contained adapters or uncalled bases, had a mean Phred below 15, or lacked an exact constant-primer or identifier match. COPE v1.2.5 was used to merge the high-quality paired reads, and each unique nucleotide sequence was defined as a clonotype. MiTCR v1.1 was used to align clonotypes to the IMGT TRBV, TRBD and TRBJ reference segments. Only V-J combinations with frequency above 0.0001, covering approximately 99% of repertoires, were analysed. The TCS score was defined as the ratio of F50 (clonal expansion) to E x V (chaos), calculated using BLOSUM62-based TCRdist between CDR3 peptides within each V-J. Welch's t-statistics and random forest reduced around 510 V-J features to 13, which were used in a naive Bayes classifier (R e1071). TCRdb redid the processing of the public reads, applying fastp at Q25 and MiXCR, and retained in-frame beta chains. Each entry is one CDR3 protein sequence, shown with its most common DNA and genes. The V and J calls, along with clone size, are taken from TCRdb and not from the paper's own processing. Here the sample has approximately 360,000 distinct CDR3 sequences; 15% to 18% occur a single time. The ten largest clones capture about 30% of the sample.

This clonotype was seen only a few times. Its antigen is still unknown. No base-level quality is on record; no much larger clone is a single base apart. The chain joins TRBV2 to TRBJ1-4; the junction holds 7 bases that match TRBD1. This clonotype originated in a woman between 18 and 30 years old with Graves' hyperthyroidism that later progressed to Graves' ophthalmopathy. The specimen sequenced was blood. The encoded CDR3 is CASSYGQAFEKLFF. The DNA sequence follows: TGTGCCAGCAGTTACGGACAGGCCTTCGAAAAACTGTTTTTT.